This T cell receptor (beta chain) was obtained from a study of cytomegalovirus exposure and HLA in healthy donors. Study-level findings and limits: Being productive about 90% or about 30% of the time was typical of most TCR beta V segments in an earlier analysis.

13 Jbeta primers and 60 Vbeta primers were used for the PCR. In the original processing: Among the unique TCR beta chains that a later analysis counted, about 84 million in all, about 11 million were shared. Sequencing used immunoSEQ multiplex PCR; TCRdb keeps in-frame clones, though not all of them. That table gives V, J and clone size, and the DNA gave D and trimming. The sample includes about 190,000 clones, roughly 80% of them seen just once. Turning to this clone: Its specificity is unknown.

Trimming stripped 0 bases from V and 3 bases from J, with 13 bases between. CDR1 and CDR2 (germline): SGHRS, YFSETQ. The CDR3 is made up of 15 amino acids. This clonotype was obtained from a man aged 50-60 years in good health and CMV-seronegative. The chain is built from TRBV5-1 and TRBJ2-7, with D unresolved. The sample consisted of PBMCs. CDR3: CASSLAGQSRYEQYF. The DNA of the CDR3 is TGCGCCAGCAGCTTGGCAGGTCAATCTCGCTACGAGCAGTACTTC.